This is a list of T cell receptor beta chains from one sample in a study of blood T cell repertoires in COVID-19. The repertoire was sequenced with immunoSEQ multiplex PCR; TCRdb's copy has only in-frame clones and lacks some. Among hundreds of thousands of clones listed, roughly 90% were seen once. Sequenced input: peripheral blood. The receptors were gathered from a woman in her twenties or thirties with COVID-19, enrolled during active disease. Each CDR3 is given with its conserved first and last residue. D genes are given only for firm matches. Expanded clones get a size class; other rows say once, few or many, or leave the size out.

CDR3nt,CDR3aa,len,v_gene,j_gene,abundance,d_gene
TGTGCCACCTCCGGCGGGGATAGCAATCAGCCCCAGCATTTT,CATSGGDSNQPQHF,14,TRBV10-3,TRBJ1-5,.,.
TGTGCCAGCAGTCACACCCCCGGGGTTCGAGAAGATCCCAACACCGGGGAGCTGTTTTTT,CASSHTPGVREDPNTGELFF,20,TRBV27,TRBJ2-2,.,.
TGCGCCAGCAGCCTAGCTACAACCGGGGAGCTGTTTTTT,CASSLATTGELFF,13,TRBV10-1,TRBJ2-2,.,.
TGTGCCAGCAGTTACGACACCGGGAACACTGAAGCTTTCTTT,CASSYDTGNTEAFF,14,TRBV6-2/TRBV6-3,TRBJ1-1,.,.
TGTGCCACCAGCATCAGACTAGCGGGCATCAATGAGCAGTTCTTC,CATSIRLAGINEQFF,15,TRBV15,TRBJ2-1,once,TRBD2
TGTGCCAGCAGCTTAGATAGCGACTCACCCCTCCACTTT,CASSLDSDSPLHF,13,TRBV11-2,TRBJ1-6,.,.
TGCGCCAGCAGCTTGGGGCGGGAGGGTGATGAGCAGTTCTTC,CASSLGREGDEQFF,14,TRBV5-1,TRBJ2-1,once,TRBD2
TGCGCCAGCAGCGGGGACAGCCTGAACACTGAAGCTTTCTTT,CASSGDSLNTEAFF,14,TRBV5-1,TRBJ1-1,once,TRBD1
TGTGCCAGCAGTCCCGGGACTAGCGGGCCCTACAATGAGCAGTTCTTC,CASSPGTSGPYNEQFF,16,TRBV7-6,TRBJ2-1,.,TRBD2
TGTGCCAGCAGTTACTCTCGGGACACACCACCCCTCCACTTT,CASSYSRDTPPLHF,14,TRBV6-6,TRBJ1-6,.,.
TGCGCCAGCTTCCGGGACACCAACACTGAAGCTTTCTTT,CASFRDTNTEAFF,13,TRBV5-1,TRBJ1-1,.,.
TGTGCCAGCAGCTTTGACAGACCTAACACTGAAGCTTTCTTT,CASSFDRPNTEAFF,14,TRBV5-6,TRBJ1-1,.,.
TGTGCCAGCAGCTTAGTGGGACTAGCGGGAGGTAGGAATGAGCAGTTCTTC,CASSLVGLAGGRNEQFF,17,TRBV7-9,TRBJ2-1,.,TRBD2
TGCAGCGGACAGGGGGCTTTTATTACTGAAGCTTTCTTT,CSGQGAFITEAFF,13,TRBV29-1,TRBJ1-1,.,TRBD1
TGCAGCGTTTCTACCTCCAAGGGGTCATGGGAGCAGTACTTC,CSVSTSKGSWEQYF,14,TRBV29-1,TRBJ2-7,.,.
TGCGCCAGCAGCCAAGATTGGACAGCTAATCAGCCCCAGCATTTT,CASSQDWTANQPQHF,15,TRBV4-3,TRBJ1-5,once,.
TGTGCCAGCAGTGACACTAGCGGGAGGGCCCGGGCCTACAATGAGCAGTTCTTC,CASSDTSGRARAYNEQFF,18,TRBV25-1,TRBJ2-1,.,TRBD2
TGTGCCAGCAGCTTAGGGGCTAGCGGGGGTATGTGGTTCAATGAGCAGTTCTTC,CASSLGASGGMWFNEQFF,18,TRBV11-2,TRBJ2-1,many,TRBD2
TGTGCCAGCAGCCGCGGACTAGCGGGAGGCGATACGCAGTATTTT,CASSRGLAGGDTQYF,15,TRBV7-2,TRBJ2-3,.,TRBD2
TGTGCCAGCAGCGAAGGGGTACTCCACACCGGGGAGCTGTTTTTT,CASSEGVLHTGELFF,15,TRBV11-3,TRBJ2-2,.,.
TGTGCCAGCAGCGCGCACCAAGAGACCCAGTACTTC,CASSAHQETQYF,12,TRBV7-9,TRBJ2-5,.,.
TGTGCCAGCAGTTTCGGCAGGTTCAATGAGCAGTTCTTC,CASSFGRFNEQFF,13,TRBV27,TRBJ2-1,.,.
TGTGCCAGCAGTGACGTGACAGAGGTCAATCAGCCCCAGCATTTT,CASSDVTEVNQPQHF,15,TRBV2,TRBJ1-5,.,.
TGTGCCAGCAGTGAAGCTGGTACAGGGGCGTATGGCTACACCTTC,CASSEAGTGAYGYTF,15,TRBV6-1,TRBJ1-2,.,TRBD1
TGTGCCAGCAGGGCCCTACGGGACTACGAGCAGTACTTC,CASRALRDYEQYF,13,TRBV4-2,TRBJ2-7,.,.
TGTGCCACCAGCAGAGTCAGTTCGGTGGCGGGAGCTAGCACAGATACGCAGTATTTT,CATSRVSSVAGASTDTQYF,19,TRBV15,TRBJ2-3,.,TRBD2
TGTGCCAGCAGCTTGGTTTTTCTTCCGGACAATGAGCAGTTCTTC,CASSLVFLPDNEQFF,15,TRBV5-6,TRBJ2-1,.,.
TGTGCCAGCAGCTTGAGGACAGTTGGCACTGAAGCTTTCTTT,CASSLRTVGTEAFF,14,TRBV5-4,TRBJ1-1,.,.
TGCGCCAGCAGCTCCGGACTAGCGGGGGGGTCCTACAATGAGCAGTTCTTC,CASSSGLAGGSYNEQFF,17,TRBV5-1,TRBJ2-1,few,TRBD2
TGTGCACCCCCCAGGGGCCTGAACTATGGCTACACCTTC,CAPPRGLNYGYTF,13,TRBV6-5,TRBJ1-2,.,.
TGTGCCAGCAGCCACCAGGGGGCGGTTAATGAAAAACTGTTTTTT,CASSHQGAVNEKLFF,15,TRBV3-1/TRBV3-2,TRBJ1-4,.,TRBD1
TGTGCCAGCAGCCTTACGGGCCCAGAGGGATTT,CASSLTGPEGF,11,TRBV5-5,TRBJ1-1,.,.
TGTGCCAGCAGTGACTCTTGGGGTCGCGCAGGGAATGAGCAGTTCTTC,CASSDSWGRAGNEQFF,16,TRBV6-4,TRBJ2-1,.,.
TGTGCCAGCAGTTTCGGACAGGCGAATCAGCCCCAGCATTTT,CASSFGQANQPQHF,14,TRBV27,TRBJ1-5,.,TRBD1
TGTGCCATCAGTGAGTCGGGACAGAACTACGAGCAGTACTTC,CAISESGQNYEQYF,14,TRBV10-3,TRBJ2-7,.,TRBD1
TGTGCCAGCAGCCCCCCTGGGGCCGGGACAGGGGTTAAGGATGGCTACACCTTC,CASSPPGAGTGVKDGYTF,18,TRBV7-9,TRBJ1-2,once,TRBD1
TGTGCCATCAGTGAACCGGGGGGCAGCACAGATACGCAGTATTTT,CAISEPGGSTDTQYF,15,TRBV10-3,TRBJ2-3,.,.
TGTGCCAGCAGCGTTGGGTGGGGGGGACAAGAGACCCAGTACTTC,CASSVGWGGQETQYF,15,TRBV9,TRBJ2-5,.,TRBD2
TGTGCCATCAGTGTTGAACAGGGAAACCAAGGTGGCTACACCTTC,CAISVEQGNQGGYTF,15,TRBV10-3,TRBJ1-2,.,.
TGCAGTGCTAGTTTCGGGGGGGCCTTCGATGAGCAGTTCTTC,CSASFGGAFDEQFF,14,TRBV20-1,TRBJ2-1,.,TRBD2